Listed here are 10 T cell receptor beta chains from one sample, sequenced in a study of neurological immune-mediated disorders. TCRdb called the 5' RACE reads again in MiXCR, with one record for every CDR3 protein. In the table there are about 41,000 distinct CDR3 sequences, roughly 2.5% of which are singletons. The sequencing input was PBMCs. Source of these receptors: a man aged 30-40 years with multiple sclerosis.

This clonotype was detected ten times or more. This rearrangement joins TRBV28 to TRBJ1-4; D is uncertain. Trimming shortened V by 6 bases and J by 7 bases, and 15 bases separated the two germline ends. The CDR3 has 14 residues. Germline assignment: CDR1 MDHEN and CDR2 SYDVKM. The CDR3 DNA sequence: TGTGCCAGCAGCCTGATCGTGAGAGGTGAAAAACTGTTTTTT. As protein: CASSLIVRGEKLFF.

This clonotype was found many times. The V and J genes are TRBV6-2 or TRBV6-3 and TRBJ2-7; a weak D match, TRBD2 (5 bases). CDR3 length: 14 amino acids. From germline, CDR1 is MNHEY and CDR2 SVGEGT. The V gene lost 0 bases and the J gene lost 3 bases, with 9 bases spanning the gap. The DNA of the CDR3 is TGTGCCAGCAGTTACTCCGTCGAGGGCTACGAGCAGTACTTC. It encodes CASSYSVEGYEQYF.

This clonotype has ten or more counts. This chain links TRBV27 with TRBJ2-7, with D tentatively TRBD1 (5 bases). CDR1 and CDR2 from the germline V gene are MNHEY and SMNVEV (reference sequence). The length of the CDR3 is 14 residues. Trimming removed 2 bases from V and 2 bases from J, with 10 bases in between. CDR3 in amino acids: CASSLAGPTYEQYF. The CDR3 nucleotides read TGTGCCAGCAGTTTAGCAGGGCCAACCTACGAGCAGTACTTC.

This clonotype was counted at least ten times. This chain joins TRBV7-9 and TRBJ2-3; 8 bases fit TRBD2. The V and J ends lost 8 bases and 2 bases, in that order; junction bases with no gene match: 9. The length of the CDR3 is 15 residues. Germline V CDR1 and CDR2: SEHNR, FQNEAQ (reference sequence). CDR3 loop: CASFSSGSVTDTQYF. The DNA of the CDR3 is TGTGCCAGCTTCTCTAGCGGGTCGGTCACAGATACGCAGTATTTT.

This clonotype appeared many times. The rearrangement uses TRBV27 and TRBJ2-3, with 7 bases aligning to TRBD1. The germline gives CDR1 MNHEY, CDR2 SMNVEV (reference sequence). This CDR3 is built from 14 residues. The V and J ends lost 2 bases and 4 bases, in that order; junction bases with no gene match: 3. The CDR3 DNA follows: TGTGCCAGCAGTTTAAATAGGGGGCCAGATACGCAGTATTTT. Protein sequence: CASSLNRGPDTQYF.

This clonotype was recorded many times. The genes are TRBV20-1 and TRBJ1-1; D is perhaps TRBD1 (5 bases). CDR3 length: 12 amino acids. V was clipped by 5 bases and J by 5 bases, with 12 bases between them. Germline V gene data show CDR1 as DFQATT and CDR2 as SNEGSKA (reference sequence). CDR3 sequence reads: CSAPRGSTEAFF. The CDR3 bases are TGCAGTGCTCCTAGGGGTTCAACTGAAGCTTTCTTT.

This clonotype was seen at least ten times. The chain combines TRBV9 with TRBJ2-6; tentatively, D is TRBD1 (5 bases). Looked up from germline, CDR1 is SGDLS and CDR2 is YYNGEE. Deletions cut 4 bases from V and 4 bases from J, with 15 bases between. This CDR3 has 16 residues. The CDR3, as DNA: TGTGCCAGCAGCCCTACGGCAGGGTCCGGGGCCAACGTCCTGACTTTC. As protein: CASSPTAGSGANVLTF.

This clonotype has a count of ten or more. The chain combines TRBV6-6 with TRBJ2-7; 7 bases map to TRBD1. After removal of 6 bases from V and 3 bases from J, the junction contained 14 bases not matched to a gene. The CDR3 sequence is 16 residues long. From germline, CDR1 is MNHNY and CDR2 SVGAGI (reference sequence). The CDR3 region is CASSNPGQRTVYEQYF. In nucleotides, the CDR3 is TGTGCCAGCAGCAATCCGGGACAGCGGACGGTCTACGAGCAGTACTTC.

Many counts were recorded for this clonotype. V is TRBV12-3 or TRBV12-4 and J is TRBJ2-2, with D unresolved. V shed 9 bases and J shed 6 bases, with 17 bases lying between them. This CDR3 contains 14 residues. The CDR3 DNA sequence: TGTGCCAGTTATGTGGACCGCCGCCCCGGGGAGCTGTTTTTT. It is translated as CASYVDRRPGELFF.

This clonotype appeared many times. V and J are TRBV7-2 and TRBJ1-3; D remains unclear. Deletions cut 1 base from V and 2 bases from J, with 9 bases between. The CDR3 has 15 residues. Germline CDR1 SGHTA, CDR2 FQGNSA. DNA of the CDR3: TGTGCCAGCAGCTTAGGGGCTATGGCTGGAAACACCATATATTTT. It yields the protein CASSLGAMAGNTIYF.